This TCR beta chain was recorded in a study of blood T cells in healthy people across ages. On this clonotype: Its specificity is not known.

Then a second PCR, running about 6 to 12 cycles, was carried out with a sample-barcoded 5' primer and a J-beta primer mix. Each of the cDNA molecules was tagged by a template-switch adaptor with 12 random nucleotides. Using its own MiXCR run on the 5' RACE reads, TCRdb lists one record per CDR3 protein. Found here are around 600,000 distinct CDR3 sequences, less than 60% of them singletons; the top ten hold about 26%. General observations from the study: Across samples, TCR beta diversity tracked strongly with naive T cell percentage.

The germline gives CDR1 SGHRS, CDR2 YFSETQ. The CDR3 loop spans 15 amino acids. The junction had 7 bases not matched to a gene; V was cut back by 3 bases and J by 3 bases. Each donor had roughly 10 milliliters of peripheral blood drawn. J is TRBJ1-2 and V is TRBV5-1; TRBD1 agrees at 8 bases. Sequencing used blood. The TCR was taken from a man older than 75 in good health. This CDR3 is CASSSGQGYDYGYTF. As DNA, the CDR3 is TGCGCCAGCAGCTCCGGACAGGGTTATGACTATGGCTACACCTTC.